This T cell receptor beta chain was observed in a study of blood T cell repertoires in COVID-19. Study context: The United States, Italy and Spain were the sources of the acute and convalescent COVID-19 samples. The analysed material was cDNA or gDNA that came from T cells, B-cell-depleted T cells, or PBMCs.

Original data processing: Reference gene primer amplification gave estimated nucleated cell counts. Only in-frame clones appear in the TCRdb table, and some are missing; sequencing was by immunoSEQ multiplex PCR. The D gene and trimming were derived from the DNA, and the V and J assignments and clone size from that table. The data show some 83,000 clones, more than 70% seen once. The CDR3 length is 17 residues. Trimming took 2 bases from V and 5 from J, leaving 16 bases between them. The germline CDR1 and CDR2 sequences are SEHNR and FQNEAQ (reference sequence). Sequencing was performed on peripheral blood. J is TRBJ2-6 and V is TRBV7-9, with no clear D. The sequence was obtained from a man in his fifties or sixties with active COVID-19. CDR3 sequence: CASSLSLAGPRANVLTF. The CDR3, as DNA: TGTGCCAGCAGCTTATCCCTTGCCGGTCCTCGGGCCAACGTCCTGACTTTC.